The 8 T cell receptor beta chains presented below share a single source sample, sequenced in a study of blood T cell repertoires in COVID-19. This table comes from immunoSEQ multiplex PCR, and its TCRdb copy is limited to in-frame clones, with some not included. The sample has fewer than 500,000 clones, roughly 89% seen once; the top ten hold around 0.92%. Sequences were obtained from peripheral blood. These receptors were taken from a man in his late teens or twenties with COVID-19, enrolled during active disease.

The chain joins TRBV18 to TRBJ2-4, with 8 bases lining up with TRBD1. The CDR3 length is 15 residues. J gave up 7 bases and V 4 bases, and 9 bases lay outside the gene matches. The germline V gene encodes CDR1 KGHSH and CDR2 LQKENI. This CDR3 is CASSRKQGEVNIQYF. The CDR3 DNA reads TGTGCCAGCTCACGAAAACAGGGGGAGGTGAACATTCAGTACTTC.

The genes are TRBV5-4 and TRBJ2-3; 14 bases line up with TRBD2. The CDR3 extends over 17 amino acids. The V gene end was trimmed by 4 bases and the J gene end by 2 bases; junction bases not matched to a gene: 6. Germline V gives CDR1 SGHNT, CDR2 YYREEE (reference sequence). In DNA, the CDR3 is TGTGCCAGCAGCAGTATGACTAGCGGGAGGGCCACAGATACGCAGTATTTT. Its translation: CASSSMTSGRATDTQYF. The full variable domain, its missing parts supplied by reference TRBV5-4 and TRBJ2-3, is ETGVTQSPTHLIKTRGQQVTLRCSSQSGHNTVSWYQQALGQGPQFIFQYYREEENGRGNFPPRFSGLQFPNYSSELNVNALELDDSALYLCASSSMTSGRATDTQYFGPGTRLTVL.

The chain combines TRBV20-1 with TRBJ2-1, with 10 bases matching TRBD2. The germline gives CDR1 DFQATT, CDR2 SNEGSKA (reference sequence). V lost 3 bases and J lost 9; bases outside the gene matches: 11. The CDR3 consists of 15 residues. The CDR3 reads CSASPSGGSKIEQFF. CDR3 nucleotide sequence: TGCAGTGCTAGTCCTAGCGGGGGCTCTAAGATTGAGCAGTTCTTC.

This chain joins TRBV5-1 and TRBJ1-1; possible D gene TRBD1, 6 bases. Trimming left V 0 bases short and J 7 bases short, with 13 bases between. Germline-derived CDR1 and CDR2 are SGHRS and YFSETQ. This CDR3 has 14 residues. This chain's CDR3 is CASSLDQGTREAFF. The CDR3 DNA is TGCGCCAGCAGCTTGGACCAGGGGACACGTGAAGCTTTCTTT.

The CDR3 loop reads CSVDLAGGLMNTGELFF. The CDR3 coding sequence is TGCAGCGTTGATTTAGCGGGGGGCTTGATGAACACCGGGGAGCTGTTTTTT. The genes are TRBV29-1 and TRBJ2-2; 10 bases map to TRBD2. V shed 3 bases and J 1 base; nucleotides not matched to a gene: 8. The CDR3 covers 17 residues. In germline, CDR1 is SQVTM, CDR2 ANQGSEA.

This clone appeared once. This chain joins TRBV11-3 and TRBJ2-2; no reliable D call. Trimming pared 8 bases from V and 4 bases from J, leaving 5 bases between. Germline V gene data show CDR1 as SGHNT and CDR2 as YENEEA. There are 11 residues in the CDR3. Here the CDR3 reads CASQRTGELFF. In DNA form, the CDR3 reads TGTGCCAGCCAGCGCACCGGGGAGCTGTTTTTT.

CDR3 sequence reads: CASSYSEGINSPLHF. The CDR3 DNA follows: TGTGCCAGCAGTTACTCGGAGGGGATAAATTCACCCCTCCACTTT. This chain joins TRBV6-5 and TRBJ1-6; tentatively, D is TRBD1 (5 bases). V was trimmed by 0 bases and J by 7 bases, leaving 10 bases between them. CDR1 and CDR2 from the germline V gene are MNHEY and SVGAGI. The CDR3 contains 15 residues.

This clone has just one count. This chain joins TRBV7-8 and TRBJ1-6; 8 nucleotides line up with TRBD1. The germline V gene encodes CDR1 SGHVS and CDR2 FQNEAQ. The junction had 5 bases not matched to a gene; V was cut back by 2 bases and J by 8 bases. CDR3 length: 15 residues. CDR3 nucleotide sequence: TGTGCCAGCAGCTTACAGGGGGCATTTGATTCACCCCTCCACTTT. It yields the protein CASSLQGAFDSPLHF.